The 10 T cell receptor beta chains below were found in one sample sequenced in a study of OX40 agonist ivuxolimab in advanced cancers. Assay: immunoSEQ multiplex PCR; the TCRdb copy retains only in-frame clones and omits some. In the table there are tens of thousands of clones, around 81% of which are singletons. The material sequenced was CD4+ or CD8+ T cells sorted from blood, taken in a trial of the OX40 agonist ivuxolimab. The receptors come from an adult with an advanced solid tumor such as melanoma, head and neck, liver or kidney cancer.

The chain couples TRBV29-1 to TRBJ2-1; tentative D call: TRBD1 (6 bases). Germline CDR1 is SQVTM and CDR2 is ANQGSEA. The V end was cut by 4 bases, the J end by 8 bases, with 15 bases between. The length of the CDR3 is 13 residues. CDR3 protein: CSVAGPQGYEQFF. The CDR3 region has the DNA TGCAGCGTTGCGGGGCCCCAGGGGTATGAGCAGTTCTTC.

The count of this clone is one. The chain couples TRBV2 to TRBJ2-1; the D gene is possibly TRBD1 (6 bases). Germline V gene lookup returns CDR1 SNHLY and CDR2 FYNNEI. The CDR3 sequence is 13 residues long. Trimming left V 5 bases short and J 9 bases short, with 14 bases between. As DNA, the CDR3 is TGTGCCAGCAGTACTTCAGGGGAAGGTGAGCAGTTCTTC. Amino acid sequence: CASSTSGEGEQFF.

The chain has TRBV19 and TRBJ1-1; D is possibly TRBD1 (6 bases). The CDR3 length is 13 residues. CDR1 and CDR2 (germline): LNHDA, SQIVND (reference sequence). V was clipped by 10 bases and J by 4 bases, with 16 bases between them. The CDR3 DNA is TGTGCCACCTCGACAGGAGGGACCACTGAAGCTTTCTTT. It specifies CATSTGGTTEAFF.

This clone was picked up one time. The chain employs TRBV25-1 and TRBJ1-1, with 9 nucleotides matching TRBD1. Germline values: CDR1 MGHDK, CDR2 SYGVNS. V trimming: 2 bases; J trimming: 12 bases; junction bases outside the gene matches: 10. The CDR3 contains 14 residues. The CDR3: CASSEPSGTGNPFF. The DNA of the CDR3 is TGTGCCAGCAGTGAACCGTCCGGGACAGGGAATCCTTTCTTT.

This chain uses TRBV9 with TRBJ2-5; 9 positions match TRBD2. Germline loops: CDR1 SGDLS, CDR2 YYNGEE. This CDR3 spans 17 amino acids. With 0 bases clipped from V and 4 bases from J, the junction kept 10 bases outside the gene matches. The DNA for the CDR3 is TGTGCCAGCAGCGTAGGGGGCGGCGGGGGGGCCGGAGAGACCCAGTACTTC. Translating gives CASSVGGGGGAGETQYF.

The rearrangement links TRBV21-1 to TRBJ2-7. TRBV21-1 is a pseudogene locus. CDR3 length equals 14 residues. The CDR3 sequence: CASSKQRHSYEQYF. In DNA, the CDR3 is TGTGCCAGCAGCAAACAGCGACACTCCTACGAGCAGTACTTC.

This clone was seen a few times. This rearrangement joins TRBV11-1 to TRBJ2-1; TRBD2 matches 14 bases. J lost 8 bases, V lost 3 bases, and 3 bases had no gene match. This CDR3 is built from 15 residues. Germline V gives CDR1 SGHAT, CDR2 FQDESV (reference sequence). As DNA, the CDR3 is TGTGCCAGCAGCTTCCGACTAGCGGGGGGGCATGAGCAGTTCTTC. This translates into CASSFRLAGGHEQFF. Full variable domain (rest looked up from reference TRBV11-1 and TRBJ2-1): EAEVAQSPRYKITEKSQAVAFWCDPISGHATLYWYRQILGQGPELLVQFQDESVVDDSQLPKDRFSAERLKGVDSTLKIQPAELGDSAMYLCASSFRLAGGHEQFFGPGTRLTVL.

The rearrangement uses TRBV6-6 and TRBJ1-5; unclear D gene. The germline CDR1 and CDR2 sequences are MNHNY and SVGAGI (reference sequence). The CDR3 runs 14 residues. With 3 bases removed from V and 11 bases from J, the gap between germline ends came to 17 bases. DNA of the CDR3: TGTGCCAGCAGTTATGAGGACGGACCCCCGACCCAGCATTTT. Amino acids: CASSYEDGPPTQHF.

The chain employs TRBV5-4 and TRBJ1-1, with 10 bases fitting TRBD1. Germline CDR1 reads SGHNT; CDR2 reads YYREEE (reference sequence). Germline trimming cut 4 bases from V and 1 base from J; bases unmatched to any gene: 10. The length of the CDR3 is 17 residues. In DNA, the CDR3 is TGTGCCAGCAGCCGATCCGGGACAGGGGAGGAGAACACTGAAGCTTTCTTT. Translated: CASSRSGTGEENTEAFF.

As regards this clone: At one of its ends the junction is not consistent with the germline gene, which may arise from a read error. The V and J genes are TRBV7-2 and TRBJ1-5; tentative D call: TRBD1 (5 bases). The CDR3 is made up of 16 amino acids. CDR1 is SGHTA and CDR2 is FQGNSA in the germline V gene. Here the CDR3 reads CDSSLGAGRVNQPQHF. DNA for the CDR3: TGTGACAGCAGCTTAGGTGCAGGGAGGGTCAATCAGCCCCAGCATTTT.